This TCR beta chain was documented in a study of shared T cell receptors in the human thymus. Measured with immunoSEQ multiplex PCR; TCRdb has only the in-frame clones, and not every one. The table shows some 640,000 clones, with approximately 87% occurring only once. The V gene end was trimmed by 3 bases and the J gene end by 2 bases; junction bases not matched to a gene: 7. Germline V gene sequence: CDR1 MDHEN, CDR2 SYDVKM. The CDR3 runs 18 residues. In addition, the sample was reused for a study of human thymus T cells. That work states: Donors were healthy Finnish babies undergoing corrective operations for congenital heart defects.

Sequencing was performed on thymocytes. The TCR sequence derives from a boy in the first two years of life with a congenital heart defect. This chain uses TRBV28 with TRBJ1-4, with 12 bases fitting TRBD1. CDR3 residues: CASSFPGQGAATNEKLFF. CDR3 nucleotides: TGTGCCAGCAGTTTCCCGGGACAGGGGGCGGCCACTAATGAAAAACTGTTTTTT. The variable domain in full, completed from reference TRBV28 and TRBJ1-4, reads DVKVTQSSRYLVKRTGEKVFLECVQDMDHENMFWYRQDPGLGLRLIYFSYDVKMKEKGDIPEGYSVSREKKERFSLILESASTNQTSMYLCASSFPGQGAATNEKLFFGSGTQLSVL.